Each of the 16 T cell receptor beta chains below was sequenced from the same sample in a study of tumor-infiltrating lymphocytes in primary liver carcinoma. TCR beta cDNA was made from roughly 500 ng total RNA with a constant-region primer. Three nested multiplex PCR rounds, a slightly modified ARM-PCR method, built the TCR beta libraries. Researchers ran the first two PCR rounds for about 11 cycles each with TRBV1-TRBV30 forward primers and a C-beta reverse primer. A single record per CDR3 protein comes from TCRdb applying MiXCR to the multiplex PCR reads. This table holds about 320,000 distinct CDR3 sequences, roughly 60% found once. Alongside blood RNA obtained from unsorted whole blood, germline DNA was also extracted. The sample consisted of peripheral blood. Source of these receptors: a woman aged 30 to 39 with primary liver carcinoma and hepatitis B virus infection.

As concerns this clonotype: It may be a read error: a sequence one base away is much more abundant. The CDR3 here is CSVGDRRTEASF. The CDR3 DNA follows: TGCAGCGTTGGAGACAGGCGGACTGAAGCTTCCTTT. V and J are TRBV29-1 and TRBJ1-1; D is perhaps TRBD1 (6 bases). Germline V gene data show CDR1 as SQVTM and CDR2 as ANQGSEA. The CDR3 is 12 amino acids.

This clonotype was seen many times. The rearrangement uses TRBV11-2 and TRBJ1-1; D unresolved. Looked up from germline, CDR1 is SGHAT and CDR2 is FQNNGV. V was pared by 0 bases and J by 4 bases, with 12 bases between. The CDR3 contains 15 residues. The CDR3 region is CASSLDLVGVTEAFF. The CDR3, as DNA: TGTGCCAGCAGCTTAGATCTCGTCGGTGTCACTGAAGCTTTCTTT.

V gene TRBV7-9 combines with J gene TRBJ2-5; a possible D gene is TRBD2 (5 bases). CDR3 length equals 14 residues. Trimming shortened V by 0 bases and J by 5 bases, and 10 bases separated the two germline ends. CDR1 SEHNR and CDR2 FQNEAQ come from the germline V gene (reference sequence). This chain's CDR3 is CASSLANSAETQYF. DNA for the CDR3: TGTGCCAGCAGCTTAGCTAATAGCGCGGAGACCCAGTACTTC.

Remarks on this clonotype: No conserved phenylalanine or tryptophan is present at the end of the CDR3, so a read error is the likely explanation. The chain combines TRBV6-5 with TRBJ1-1; D ambiguous. The CDR3 consists of 12 residues. V shed 3 bases and J shed 3 bases, with 5 bases lying between them. Germline V gives CDR1 MNHEY, CDR2 SVGAGI. The CDR3, as DNA: TGTGCCAGCAGTTATTCGGACACTGAAGCTTTCTCT. The encoded protein is CASSYSDTEAFS.

As for this clonotype: A much larger clone differs from this one at a single base, so this may be a read error. The CDR3 loop reads CASSQATQLHETQYF. The CDR3 DNA sequence: TGCGCCAGCAGCCAAGCTACACAGCTCCATGAGACCCAGTACTTC. The genes are TRBV4-1 and TRBJ2-5, with D uncertain. CDR1 is MGHRA, CDR2 YSYEKL, per germline. The CDR3 extends over 15 amino acids. Trimming left V 1 base short and J 5 bases short, with 14 bases between.

At least ten counts were recorded for this clonotype. V and J are TRBV29-1 and TRBJ1-1; D is perhaps TRBD1 (5 bases). Between the trimmed V and J ends, which lost 0 bases and 10 bases, there was a span of 18 bases. CDR3 length: 14 residues. CDR1 and CDR2 from the germline V gene are SQVTM and ANQGSEA. As DNA, the CDR3 is TGCAGCGTTGAAGATTTCGGCCAGGGAGGAAGAGCTTTCTTT. Protein: CSVEDFGQGGRAFF.

The chain is built from TRBV29-1 and TRBJ1-1; the match to TRBD1 covers 7 bases. The CDR3 is 14 amino acids. Germline V gene data show CDR1 as SQVTM and CDR2 as ANQGSEA. J lost 13 bases, V lost 4 bases, and 18 bases had no gene match. This chain's CDR3 is CSVAAGGAGTGGFF. As DNA, the CDR3 is TGCAGCGTTGCGGCAGGGGGGGCCGGCACTGGAGGTTTCTTT.

This chain joins TRBV28 and TRBJ2-7; 7 bases agree with TRBD1. V was pared by 1 base and J by 4 bases, with 7 bases of the junction left unmatched. The germline V gene encodes CDR1 MDHEN and CDR2 SYDVKM. The CDR3 consists of 15 residues. The CDR3 loop is CASSLSRGGHYEQYF. The CDR3 DNA reads as TGTGCCAGCAGTTTATCCCGAGGGGGCCATTACGAGCAGTACTTC.

Regarding this clonotype: This may come from a read error, since a much larger clone is one base off. J is TRBJ2-1 and V is TRBV4-2; 9 bases align to TRBD2. V lost 1 base, J lost 5 bases, and 6 bases stayed unmatched. The CDR3 extends over 16 amino acids. Germline V CDR1 and CDR2: LGHNA, YNFKEQ. This CDR3 is CASSQVRLAVDNEQFF. In DNA, the CDR3 is TGTGCCAGCAGCCAAGTTCGACTAGCGGTTGACAATGAGCAGTTCTTC.

Turning to this clonotype: This may arise from a read error, as a much more abundant clone is one base away. CDR3: CASSTHRTGKNYDQYF. The CDR3 region has the DNA TGTGCCAGCAGTACTCATCGGACAGGGAAGAACTACGACCAGTACTTC. The chain couples TRBV6-5 to TRBJ2-7; TRBD1 matches 8 bases. The CDR3 sequence is 16 residues long. Germline lookup yields CDR1 MNHEY and CDR2 SVGAGI.

Notes on this clonotype: A read error may explain this, as a much larger clone is one base away. V is TRBV29-1 and J is TRBJ2-1, with no clear D. Germline CDR1 and CDR2: SQVTM and ANQGSEA. The length of the CDR3 is 12 residues. V was pared by 8 bases and J by 4 bases, with 12 bases between. This CDR3 is CSSKGSYNEQFF. CDR3 bases: TGCAGCTCCAAAGGCTCTTACAATGAGCAGTTCTTC.

Worth noting for this clonotype: A read error may explain this, as a much larger clone is one base away. This chain uses TRBV6-2 or TRBV6-3 with TRBJ2-3, with TRBD2 identical over 9 bases. The CDR3 is 14 amino acids. V shed 6 bases, J shed 2 bases, and the junction held 3 bases outside the gene matches. CDR1 MNHEY and CDR2 SVGEGT come from the germline V gene. The CDR3 DNA is TGTGCCAGCAGAGTAGCGGGAGCCACAGATACGCAGTATTTT. Amino acid sequence: CASRVAGATDTQYF.

This clonotype was observed at least ten times. The rearrangement uses TRBV13 and TRBJ2-7, with a tentative D call TRBD2 (5 bases). Germline lookup yields CDR1 PRHDT and CDR2 FYEKMQ (reference sequence). This CDR3 has 12 amino acids. V was shortened by 1 base and J by 5 bases, with 6 bases between the two germline ends. This CDR3 reads CASSLDGDEQYF. DNA of the CDR3: TGTGCCAGCAGCTTAGACGGGGACGAGCAGTACTTC.

With respect to this clonotype: It may be a read error: a sequence one base away is much more abundant. Likely a read error: the CDR3 ends without its conserved phenylalanine or tryptophan. The chain recombines TRBV12-3 or TRBV12-4 with TRBJ2-3, with 8 bases that match TRBD1. Unmatched junction bases numbered 3, after V lost 4 bases and J lost 9 bases. The CDR3 is 12 residues long. The DNA of the CDR3 is TGTGCCAGCAGTTCGGGACAGGACACGCAGTATCTT. Protein product: CASSSGQDTQYL.

A remark on this clonotype: With a much larger clone just one base away, this may be a read error. The V and J genes are TRBV11-3 and TRBJ2-1; D possibly corresponds to TRBD1 (6 bases). The CDR3 totals 17 residues. CDR1 and CDR2 (germline): SGHNT, YENEEA. Trimming stripped 1 base from V and 8 bases from J, with 21 bases between. The CDR3 reads CASSLGSGRGGGDEQFF. CDR3 sequence (DNA): TGTGCCAGCAGCTTAGGTTCGGGCAGGGGTGGAGGCGATGAGCAGTTCTTC. The full variable domain, completed using reference TRBV11-3 and TRBJ2-1, is EAGVVQSPRYKIIEKKQPVAFWCNPISGHNTLYWYLQNLGQGPELLIRYENEEAVDDSQLPKDRFSAERLKGVDSTLKIQPAELGDSAVYLCASSLGSGRGGGDEQFFGPGTRLTVL.

As to this clonotype: The conserved phenylalanine or tryptophan is not found at the CDR3 terminus, so this likely reflects a read error. CDR3 DNA: TGTGCCAGCAGTCCAATGTACAATCAGCCCCAGCATTCT. Translation gives CASSPMYNQPQHS. This sequence joins TRBV6-2 or TRBV6-3 and TRBJ1-5; the D is unclear. This CDR3 contains 13 residues. Per germline, CDR1 MNHEY and CDR2 SVGEGT. V lost 5 bases, J lost 3 bases, and 8 bases lay in between.